Below, 12 T cell receptor beta chains from the same sample are listed, as sequenced in a study of blood T cell repertoires in COVID-19. Generated by immunoSEQ multiplex PCR, the TCRdb table keeps only in-frame clones and is missing some. The data hold just under 300,000 clones, with around nine tenths observed a single time. The sample was peripheral blood. The receptors were sampled from a man aged 70 or older with acute or convalescent COVID-19.

CDR3 in amino acids: CASSEVQGARGYTF. As DNA, the CDR3 is TGTGCCAGCAGTGAGGTGCAGGGGGCTAGAGGCTACACCTTC. This chain joins TRBV6-4 and TRBJ1-2; 8 nucleotides match TRBD1. The CDR3 has 14 residues. The ends lost 3 bases at V and 8 bases at J; junction bases unmatched: 8. The V gene's germline CDR1 is MRHNA and CDR2 SNTAGT.

The chain recombines TRBV4-3 with TRBJ2-1, with TRBD1 matching over 7 bases. The germline gives CDR1 LGHNA, CDR2 YSLEER. V trimming: 1 base; J trimming: 2 bases; junction bases outside the gene matches: 8. The CDR3 length is 17 residues. The CDR3 sequence is CASSQVEGARAYNEQFF. The CDR3 DNA follows: TGCGCCAGCAGCCAAGTAGAGGGGGCGCGAGCCTACAATGAGCAGTTCTTC.

This clone was seen a handful of times. The V and J genes are TRBV5-1 and TRBJ2-7, with 9 positions matching TRBD1. Per germline, CDR1 SGHRS and CDR2 YFSETQ. After removal of 4 bases from V and 7 bases from J, the junction contained 21 bases not matched to a gene. The CDR3 contains 18 residues. The CDR3 region is CASSVDRGGLPTAQEQYF. In DNA form, the CDR3 reads TGCGCCAGCAGCGTGGACAGGGGCGGACTACCTACGGCCCAGGAGCAGTACTTC.

V is TRBV5-1 and J is TRBJ2-5; 8 positions agree with TRBD2. This CDR3 region has 15 residues. The trim removed 1 base at V and 2 bases at J, leaving 4 bases unmatched. From germline, CDR1 is SGHRS and CDR2 YFSETQ. This CDR3 reads CASSLSGGSQETQYF. The CDR3 DNA is TGCGCCAGCAGCTTGAGCGGGGGCTCTCAAGAGACCCAGTACTTC.

V gene TRBV10-3 combines with J gene TRBJ1-1; 7 positions agree with TRBD1. The CDR3 runs to 19 residues. V lost 4 bases and J lost 3; bases outside the gene matches: 20. Looked up from germline, CDR1 is ENHRY and CDR2 is SYGVKD. The CDR3 region is CAISARGMGQSAGDTEAFF. The CDR3 DNA sequence: TGTGCCATCAGTGCCCGGGGCATGGGACAGAGTGCCGGCGACACTGAAGCTTTCTTT.

The chain links TRBV6-1 to TRBJ1-3, with TRBD1 matching over 9 bases. Germline V gives CDR1 MNHNS, CDR2 SASEGT. The CDR3 extends over 16 amino acids. Germline trimming cut 1 base from V and 10 bases from J; bases unmatched to any gene: 11. CDR3 in amino acids: CASSEGWDRDESTIYF. CDR3 DNA sequence: TGTGCCAGCAGTGAAGGGTGGGACAGGGACGAGAGTACCATATATTTT.

The J gene is TRBJ2-5, the V gene TRBV27, with 12 bases lining up with TRBD2. Losses at the gene ends were 2 bases for V and 4 bases for J; bases not matched to a gene: 2. Germline V gene sequence: CDR1 MNHEY, CDR2 SMNVEV (reference sequence). The CDR3 is 15 amino acids. CDR3 coding DNA: TGTGCCAGCAGTTTACAGGGACTAGCGGGAGAGACCCAGTACTTC. Its translation: CASSLQGLAGETQYF.

The J gene is TRBJ1-5, the V gene TRBV5-1, with D tentatively TRBD1 (5 bases). The CDR3 has 15 amino acids. V was cut by 4 bases and J by 2 bases, with 13 bases left in between. Looked up from germline, CDR1 is SGHRS and CDR2 is YFSETQ. The CDR3 is CASSLGGGRNQPQHF. The CDR3 DNA is TGCGCCAGCAGCCTGGGGGGGGGTCGCAATCAGCCCCAGCATTTT.

This clone was detected only once. This chain joins TRBV18 and TRBJ2-7, with 12 bases fitting TRBD1. The CDR3 consists of 14 residues. The germline V gene has CDR1 KGHSH and CDR2 LQKENI. Trimming took 6 bases from V and 6 from J; bases not matched to a gene: 6. DNA for the CDR3: TGTGCCAGCTCTGCCGGGACAGGGGGCTTCGAGCAGTACTTC. Translated: CASSAGTGGFEQYF.

V gene TRBV5-1 combines with J gene TRBJ2-1; TRBD2 agrees at 11 bases. The CDR3 totals 17 residues. CDR1 and CDR2 (germline): SGHRS, YFSETQ. The ends lost 4 bases at V and 2 bases at J; junction bases unmatched: 8. This CDR3 reads CASSPRTSGSAYNEQFF. The CDR3 coding sequence is TGCGCCAGCAGCCCCAGGACTAGCGGGTCGGCCTACAATGAGCAGTTCTTC.

The chain couples TRBV7-2 to TRBJ1-6, with 8 nucleotides matching TRBD1. The CDR3 is 17 residues long. Germline CDR1 is SGHTA and CDR2 is FQGNSA. Trimming cost V 5 bases and J 5 bases; bases outside gene matches: 11. CDR3 loop: CASSPWTGIAHNSPLHF. The DNA for the CDR3 is TGTGCCAGCAGCCCCTGGACAGGGATCGCCCATAATTCACCCCTCCACTTT. The full variable domain, completed using reference TRBV7-2 and TRBJ1-6, is GAGVSQSPSNKVTEKGKDVELRCDPISGHTALYWYRQSLGQGLEFLIYFQGNSAPDKSGLPSDRFSAERTGGSVSTLTIQRTQQEDSAVYLCASSPWTGIAHNSPLHFGNGTRLTVT.

The gene calls are TRBV5-5 and TRBJ2-1, with 10 bases aligning to TRBD2. CDR1 is SGHKS, CDR2 YYEKEE, per germline (reference sequence). The CDR3 covers 17 residues. The ends lost 4 bases at V and 1 base at J; junction bases unmatched: 8. In DNA form, the CDR3 reads TGTGCCAGCAGCCCTACTGGACTAGCGGTTTCCTACAATGAGCAGTTCTTC. It yields the protein CASSPTGLAVSYNEQFF.